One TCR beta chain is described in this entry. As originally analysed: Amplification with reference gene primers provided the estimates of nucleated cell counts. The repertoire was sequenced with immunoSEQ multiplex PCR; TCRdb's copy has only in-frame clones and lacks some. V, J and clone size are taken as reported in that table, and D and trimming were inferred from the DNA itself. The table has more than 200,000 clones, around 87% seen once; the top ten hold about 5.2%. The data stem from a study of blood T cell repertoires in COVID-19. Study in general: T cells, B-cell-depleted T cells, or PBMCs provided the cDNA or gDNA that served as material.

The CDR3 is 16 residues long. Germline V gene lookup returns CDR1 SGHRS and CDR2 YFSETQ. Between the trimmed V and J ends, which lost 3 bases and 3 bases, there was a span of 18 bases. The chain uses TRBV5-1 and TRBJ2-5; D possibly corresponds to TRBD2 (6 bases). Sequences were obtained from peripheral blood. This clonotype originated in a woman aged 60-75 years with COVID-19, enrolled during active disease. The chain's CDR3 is CASSSIPGLTKETQYF. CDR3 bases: TGCGCCAGCAGCTCTATCCCGGGACTGACAAAAGAGACCCAGTACTTC.